This entry features one T cell receptor (beta chain) sequence. This entry is derived from a study of blood T cell repertoires in COVID-19. Original methodology: Amplification from reference gene primers served as the basis for estimated nucleated cell counts. Produced via immunoSEQ multiplex PCR; TCRdb's table is partial and in-frame only. V, J and clone size were drawn from that table, and D and trimming were deduced from the DNA. In the table there are around 7,800 clones, roughly 86% of which are singletons. The sequenced material came from peripheral blood. This receptor was taken from a woman aged 60-75 years with active COVID-19.

The CDR3 loop is CASSIGLETQYF. CDR3 DNA: TGTGCCAGTAGTATTGGCCTGGAGACCCAGTACTTC. The V gene is TRBV19, the J gene TRBJ2-5; no clear D gene. Deletions cut 3 bases from V and 5 bases from J, with 7 bases between. The V gene's germline CDR1 is LNHDA and CDR2 SQIVND (reference sequence). The CDR3 runs to 12 residues.